The 9 T cell receptor beta chains below were found in one sample sequenced in a study of cytotoxic CD8 clonotypes in ibrutinib-treated CLL. Repertoires were generated with immunoSEQ multiplex PCR, while TCRdb's copy carries only in-frame clones and drops some. Here the sample spans about 160,000 clones, 70% to 85% being singletons. The sample consisted of PBMCs, taken after 24 months of ibrutinib treatment. These receptors were obtained from a human donor with chronic lymphocytic leukemia.

This chain uses TRBV7-9 with TRBJ1-6; D is unresolved. The length of the CDR3 is 12 residues. The germline V gene encodes CDR1 SEHNR and CDR2 FQNEAQ (reference sequence). Trimming took 11 bases from V and 8 from J, leaving 13 bases between them. The DNA for the CDR3 is TGTGCCGTTCGGACGGGAGATTCACCCCTCCACTTT. Its translation is CAVRTGDSPLHF.

The chain links TRBV7-8 to TRBJ2-3; D call uncertain. The germline V gene encodes CDR1 SGHVS and CDR2 FQNEAQ. The length of the CDR3 is 13 residues. The V end lost 3 bases, the J end lost 6 bases, and 10 bases lay between the germline ends. DNA for the CDR3: TGTGCCAGCAGCTTTTCCGGGCCCGATACGCAGTATTTT. Protein: CASSFSGPDTQYF.

This clone appeared a few times. This chain links TRBV28 with TRBJ2-7, with D possibly TRBD1 on 6 matching bases. V shed 8 bases and J shed 2 bases, with 13 bases lying between them. CDR1 and CDR2 (germline): MDHEN, SYDVKM. The CDR3 is 13 residues long. The DNA for the CDR3 is TGTGCCAGCCAGGGGAGACCAGCCTACGAGCAGTACTTC. This codes for CASQGRPAYEQYF.

The V call is TRBV7-2, the J call TRBJ2-4; no clear D. CDR1 is SGHTA and CDR2 is FQGNSA in the germline V gene. V shed 1 base and J shed 0 bases, with 19 bases lying between them. The CDR3 contains 19 residues. The CDR3 nucleotides are TGTGCCAGCAGCTTAGACGTTGGTGGGCTGAACCTAGCCAAAAACATTCAGTACTTC. It translates to CASSLDVGGLNLAKNIQYF.

V gene TRBV7-9 combines with J gene TRBJ1-1; D not certain. The V and J ends lost 6 bases and 7 bases respectively, with 6 bases between them. The CDR3 loop spans 10 amino acids. CDR1 and CDR2 (germline): SEHNR, FQNEAQ (reference sequence). CDR3 loop: CASRAGEAFF. The CDR3 DNA is TGTGCCAGCAGGGCAGGTGAAGCTTTCTTT.

CDR3 nucleotides: TGTGCCAGCAGCGAATTAGCGGGGATTTTCATAAACGACAATGAGCAGTTCTTC. Protein: CASSELAGIFINDNEQFF. This chain links TRBV5-6 with TRBJ2-1; 8 nucleotides line up with TRBD2. Germline CDR1 is SGHDT and CDR2 is YYEEEE. V dropped 4 bases and J dropped 5; count of bases not matched to a gene: 17. The CDR3 extends over 18 amino acids.

J is TRBJ2-3 and V is TRBV7-9; D possibly corresponds to TRBD2 (6 bases). Germline lookup yields CDR1 SEHNR and CDR2 FQNEAQ (reference sequence). This CDR3 is 15 amino acids long. V was pared by 1 base and J by 0 bases, with 8 bases between. DNA of the CDR3: TGTGCCAGCAGCTTAGAAGGGAGGAGCACAGATACGCAGTATTTT. This gives the protein CASSLEGRSTDTQYF.

The V call is TRBV5-1, the J call TRBJ2-3; maybe TRBD1 (5 bases). From germline, CDR1 is SGHRS and CDR2 YFSETQ. V was clipped by 5 bases and J by 0 bases, with 10 bases between them. The CDR3 contains 14 residues. CDR3 region: CASRKGPSTDTQYF. CDR3 DNA: TGCGCCAGCAGGAAGGGGCCGAGCACAGATACGCAGTATTTT.

J is TRBJ2-7 and V is TRBV9; possibly TRBD1 for D (6 bases). Germline V gene data show CDR1 as SGDLS and CDR2 as YYNGEE. This CDR3 comprises 14 residues. V was trimmed by 5 bases and J by 0 bases, leaving 12 bases between them. CDR3 bases: TGTGCCAGCAGTGGACAGACCAGCTCCTACGAGCAGTACTTC. Protein product: CASSGQTSSYEQYF. Full variable domain (rest looked up from reference TRBV9 and TRBJ2-7): DSGVTQTPKHLITATGQRVTLRCSPRSGDLSVYWYQQSLDQGLQFLIQYYNGEERAKGNILERFSAQQFPDLHSELNLSSLELGDSALYFCASSGQTSSYEQYFGPGTRLTVT.